The 30 T cell receptor beta chains reported below all come from one sample, sequenced in a study of blood T cell repertoires in COVID-19. Generated by immunoSEQ multiplex PCR, the TCRdb table keeps only in-frame clones and is missing some. The data contain 45,000 to 55,000 clones, 68% of them singletons. Material: peripheral blood. The receptors shown here come from a woman in her 70s with acute or convalescent COVID-19.

The chain couples TRBV6-5 to TRBJ2-7; the match to TRBD2 covers 7 bases. The CDR3 consists of 15 residues. CDR1 and CDR2 (germline): MNHEY, SVGAGI. Trimming at V came to 0 bases and at J to 0 bases, leaving 2 bases not matched to a gene. CDR3 region: CASSYSGLSSYEQYF. The CDR3 DNA reads as TGTGCCAGCAGTTACTCGGGACTAAGCTCCTACGAGCAGTACTTC.

This clone was found a few times. This rearrangement joins TRBV5-8 to TRBJ1-4; D is unclear. The CDR3 covers 13 residues. The V end lost 0 bases, the J end lost 10 bases, and 10 bases lay between the germline ends. Germline CDR1 and CDR2: SGHTS and YDEGEE. The CDR3 DNA reads as TGTGCCAGCAGCTTGGGAGGGTACGGAAAACTGTTTTTT. Protein product: CASSLGGYGKLFF.

A single count supports this clone. The J gene is TRBJ2-7, the V gene TRBV2, with 8 positions matching TRBD1. CDR3 length equals 18 residues. Looked up from germline, CDR1 is SNHLY and CDR2 is FYNNEI. The ends lost 4 bases at V and 0 bases at J; junction bases unmatched: 14. CDR3 sequence reads: CASSVGQGGGISSYEQYF. CDR3 DNA: TGTGCCAGCAGTGTCGGACAGGGAGGTGGGATAAGCTCCTACGAGCAGTACTTC.

The chain employs TRBV24-1 and TRBJ2-2; 8 bases are a match to TRBD2. Germline CDR1 KGHDR, CDR2 SFDVKD. The CDR3 covers 16 residues. V lost 4 bases, J lost 4 bases, and 7 bases stayed unmatched. CDR3 protein: CATSDQSGSGTGELFF. CDR3 sequence (DNA): TGTGCCACCAGTGACCAAAGCGGGAGCGGCACCGGGGAGCTGTTTTTT.

This clone was found once. The rearrangement links TRBV7-2 to TRBJ2-5; D is unresolved. Per germline, CDR1 SGHTA and CDR2 FQGNSA. The CDR3 runs 13 residues. V was cut by 5 bases and J by 2 bases, with 9 bases left in between. For the CDR3, the DNA is TGTGCCAGCAGCGGTGGCCCTCAAGAGACCCAGTACTTC. Translation: CASSGGPQETQYF.

V and J are TRBV5-4 and TRBJ2-1, with 16 bases lining up with TRBD2. The germline V gene encodes CDR1 SGHNT and CDR2 YYREEE (reference sequence). V shed 9 bases and J 4 bases; nucleotides not matched to a gene: 13. The CDR3 runs to 18 residues. CDR3 in DNA: TGTGCCACTCCCAAGGGGACTAGCGGGGGGGCTGAGTACAATGAGCAGTTCTTC. Its translation is CATPKGTSGGAEYNEQFF.

V is TRBV12-3 or TRBV12-4 and J is TRBJ1-2, with D possibly TRBD1 on 5 matching bases. CDR3 size: 12 residues. Trimming shortened V by 8 bases and J by 7 bases, and 14 bases separated the two germline ends. The CDR3 DNA sequence: TGTGCCAGCGGGGAGGGCAGGGTTGGCTACACCTTC. Translating it yields CASGEGRVGYTF.

This clone came up once. The chain links TRBV10-3 to TRBJ2-1, with 9 bases lining up with TRBD2. CDR1 and CDR2 (germline): ENHRY, SYGVKD. V lost 0 bases, J lost 8 bases, and 14 bases stayed unmatched. The CDR3 consists of 18 residues. The CDR3 DNA reads as TGTGCCATCAGTGAGTCGCCTAGCGGGACCCTCGGGAATTATGAGCAGTTCTTC. This encodes CAISESPSGTLGNYEQFF.

This chain links TRBV7-8 with TRBJ1-4; D is perhaps TRBD1 (6 bases). Germline assignment: CDR1 SGHVS and CDR2 FQNEAQ. Trimming took off 2 bases at V and 7 bases at J, with 8 bases between the two ends. This CDR3 has 13 amino acids. CDR3 sequence (DNA): TGTGCCAGCAGCTTACCCAGGGGTGAAAAACTGTTTTTT. Protein: CASSLPRGEKLFF.

The chain employs TRBV28 and TRBJ1-2; 8 bases are a match to TRBD1. V lost 3 bases to trimming and J lost 1 base; unmatched junction nucleotides: 13. In germline, CDR1 is MDHEN, CDR2 SYDVKM. The CDR3 is made up of 18 amino acids. CDR3 DNA sequence: TGTGCCAGCAGTTTCTGGGCCGTAATGACAGGGGATAACTATGGCTACACCTTC. Translation: CASSFWAVMTGDNYGYTF.

This clone was seen only a few times. This sequence joins TRBV18 and TRBJ1-1; no clear D gene. The germline V and J ends were trimmed by 1 base and 1 base, with 4 bases remaining between them. CDR1 KGHSH and CDR2 LQKENI come from the germline V gene. The CDR3 length is 13 residues. The CDR3: CASSPHSNTEAFF. In DNA, the CDR3 is TGTGCCAGCTCACCACACTCGAACACTGAAGCTTTCTTT.

The V call is TRBV9, the J call TRBJ2-2; TRBD2 matches at 8 bases. The V gene end was trimmed by 3 bases and the J gene end by 4 bases; junction bases not matched to a gene: 5. Germline V gives CDR1 SGDLS, CDR2 YYNGEE. This CDR3 comprises 15 residues. The CDR3 DNA sequence: TGTGCCAGCAGCGCCAGCGGGGGCCCCACCGGGGAGCTGTTTTTT. It encodes CASSASGGPTGELFF.

The chain uses TRBV7-8 and TRBJ2-5, with a possible D match to TRBD1 (6 bases). CDR3 length equals 15 residues. CDR1 and CDR2 from the germline V gene are SGHVS and FQNEAQ. V was shortened by 3 bases and J by 2 bases, with 13 bases between the two germline ends. CDR3 coding DNA: TGTGCCAGCAGCTTTACCGCGACAGGTCAAGAGACCCAGTACTTC. This sequence encodes CASSFTATGQETQYF. Looking up the rest from reference TRBV7-8 and TRBJ2-5 gives the full variable domain: GAGVSQSPRYKVAKRGQDVALRCDPISGHVSLFWYQQALGQGPEFLTYFQNEAQLDKSGLPSDRFFAERPEGSVSTLKIQRTQQEDSAVYLCASSFTATGQETQYFGPGTRLLVL.

This clone has more than one count but fewer than ten. The CDR3 reads CASSLGGSGTYEQYF. The CDR3, as DNA: TGTGCCAGTAGTCTCGGGGGTAGCGGGACCTACGAGCAGTACTTC. The rearrangement links TRBV19 to TRBJ2-7; 8 bases are a match to TRBD2. The length of the CDR3 is 15 residues. The germline V gene encodes CDR1 LNHDA and CDR2 SQIVND (reference sequence). Trimming took 5 bases from V and 2 from J; bases not matched to a gene: 8.

The V gene is TRBV5-1, the J gene TRBJ2-3, with 12 bases identical to TRBD2. Unmatched junction bases numbered 5, after V lost 3 bases and J lost 3 bases. Germline V lookup: CDR1 SGHRS, CDR2 YFSETQ. CDR3 length: 16 residues. The CDR3 DNA reads as TGCGCCAGCAGCTCGGATCTAGCGGGGGGGACAGATACGCAGTATTTT. This encodes CASSSDLAGGTDTQYF.

The gene calls are TRBV5-4 and TRBJ2-5; 10 nucleotides match TRBD2. Germline V gene data show CDR1 as SGHNT and CDR2 as YYREEE (reference sequence). V was pared by 4 bases and J by 3 bases, with 6 bases of the junction left unmatched. The CDR3 extends over 15 amino acids. DNA for the CDR3: TGTGCCAGCAGCCCTAGCGGGAGTTGGGAAGAGACCCAGTACTTC. Its translation is CASSPSGSWEETQYF.

This clone was seen more than once but under ten times. The gene calls are TRBV6-4 and TRBJ2-1; D may be TRBD2 (5 bases). Trimming removed 4 bases at V and 5 bases at J, with 15 bases between. The CDR3 consists of 15 residues. Germline CDR1 reads MRHNA; CDR2 reads SNTAGT. The CDR3 coding sequence is TGTGCCAGCAGTGTAGGAGGTGCGGACCACAATGAGCAGTTCTTC. Encoded protein: CASSVGGADHNEQFF.

This chain links TRBV18 with TRBJ2-7; 9 bases map to TRBD2. The germline V gene encodes CDR1 KGHSH and CDR2 LQKENI. This CDR3 is built from 15 residues. Trimming removed 0 bases from V and 6 bases from J; junction bases left unmatched: 6. CDR3 region: CASSPPLAGGREQYF. The CDR3 DNA is TGTGCCAGCTCACCACCTCTGGCGGGGGGGCGCGAGCAGTACTTC. The full variable domain, completed using reference TRBV18 and TRBJ2-7, is NAGVMQNPRHLVRRRGQEARLRCSPMKGHSHVYWYRQLPEEGLKFMVYLQKENIIDESGMPKERFSAEFPKEGPSILRIQQVVRGDSAAYFCASSPPLAGGREQYFGPGTRLTVT.

Only one count was recorded for this clone. The chain joins TRBV6-6 to TRBJ2-3, with TRBD2 identical over 14 bases. From germline, CDR1 is MNHNY and CDR2 SVGAGI (reference sequence). V dropped 5 bases and J dropped 2; count of bases not matched to a gene: 3. The CDR3 runs to 16 residues. The DNA for the CDR3 is TGTGCCAGCAGTGGGACTAGCGGGGGATCCACAGATACGCAGTATTTT. Translating it yields CASSGTSGGSTDTQYF.

By its share, this clone is medium-sized. The CDR3: CASSPGGGLLTEAFF. The CDR3 DNA is TGTGCCAGCAGCCCTGGGGGGGGACTCCTCACTGAAGCTTTCTTT. The rearrangement joins TRBV14 to TRBJ1-1; a weak D match, TRBD1 (5 bases). The CDR3 spans 15 residues. The germline V gene encodes CDR1 SGHDN and CDR2 FVKESK. The V end lost 4 bases, the J end lost 4 bases, and 16 bases lay between the germline ends.

The chain links TRBV19 to TRBJ2-7, with 8 bases matching TRBD1. Germline V CDR1 and CDR2: LNHDA, SQIVND (reference sequence). V shed 4 bases and J 4 bases; nucleotides not matched to a gene: 12. The CDR3 is 16 residues long. The CDR3 nucleotides are TGTGCCAGTAGTACCAGAGGACAGGGAATCTTTTACGAGCAGTACTTC. Translation gives CASSTRGQGIFYEQYF.

The genes are TRBV7-9 and TRBJ2-7; D might be TRBD1 (5 bases). This CDR3 contains 13 residues. CDR1 and CDR2 (germline): SEHNR, FQNEAQ (reference sequence). Trimming stripped 1 base from V and 5 bases from J, with 9 bases between. CDR3 DNA sequence: TGTGCCAGCAGCTTAGTAGGGGCCCACGAGCAGTACTTC. This encodes CASSLVGAHEQYF.

The chain links TRBV28 to TRBJ1-5; D not resolved. The CDR3 has 18 residues. V lost 6 bases and J lost 0, with 21 bases in between. Germline CDR1 and CDR2: MDHEN and SYDVKM. The CDR3 bases are TGTGCCAGCAGCGTCCCGGGATCAAGCCTATATAGCAATCAGCCCCAGCATTTT. This encodes CASSVPGSSLYSNQPQHF.

This clone was counted a few times. V is TRBV28 and J is TRBJ2-1; D may be TRBD1 (9 bases). CDR3 size: 17 residues. The V gene's germline CDR1 is MDHEN and CDR2 SYDVKM. Trimming shortened V by 5 bases and J by 8 bases, and 25 bases separated the two germline ends. CDR3 region: CASSPLGGLGDRDEQFF. CDR3 nucleotide sequence: TGTGCCAGCAGTCCCCTCGGGGGACTAGGGGACAGGGATGAGCAGTTCTTC.

This sequence joins TRBV28 and TRBJ2-7; D possibly corresponds to TRBD2 (6 bases). The CDR3 consists of 15 residues. The V and J ends lost 6 bases and 4 bases respectively, with 19 bases between them. The germline V gene encodes CDR1 MDHEN and CDR2 SYDVKM. As DNA, the CDR3 is TGTGCCAGCAGCAGACCGGGACTGATGGGGTACGAGCAGTACTTC. Amino acids: CASSRPGLMGYEQYF.

The chain has TRBV30 and TRBJ2-6; no definite D call. Per the germline V gene, CDR1 is GTSNPN and CDR2 is SVGIG (reference sequence). This CDR3 spans 13 amino acids. The germline V and J ends were trimmed by 2 bases and 5 bases, with 7 bases remaining between them. The CDR3 protein is CAWSSGWANVLTF. CDR3 DNA: TGTGCCTGGAGTTCGGGTTGGGCCAACGTCCTGACTTTC.

The chain employs TRBV5-1 and TRBJ2-7; TRBD2 is a possible D gene (5 bases). CDR1 SGHRS and CDR2 YFSETQ come from the germline V gene. The V gene lost 4 bases and the J gene lost 2 bases, with 16 bases spanning the gap. This CDR3 region has 15 residues. The CDR3 reads CASSALVGSAYEQYF. CDR3 nucleotides: TGCGCCAGCAGCGCATTGGTAGGGAGCGCCTACGAGCAGTACTTC.

CDR3 protein: CASSLALGTRTYNEQFF. CDR3 nucleotide sequence: TGTGCCAGCAGCTTAGCCTTGGGGACTAGGACGTACAATGAGCAGTTCTTC. This chain uses TRBV7-6 with TRBJ2-1, with 8 bases aligning to TRBD2. The V and J ends lost 0 bases and 4 bases, in that order; junction bases with no gene match: 8. This CDR3 has 17 residues. CDR1 SGHVS and CDR2 FNYEAQ come from the germline V gene.

V gene TRBV5-3 combines with J gene TRBJ2-5; D unclear. TRBV5-3 is sorted into the ORF group, with uncertain function. The ends were cut back, 4 bases at V and 2 bases at J, with 12 bases in the middle. The CDR3 loop spans 14 amino acids. CDR3 nucleotides: TGTGCCAGAAGCCTCAAAAAGACACAAGAGACCCAGTACTTC. Protein: CARSLKKTQETQYF.

This sequence joins TRBV6-5 and TRBJ2-7; D not certain. Per germline, CDR1 MNHEY and CDR2 SVGAGI. The V gene lost 0 bases and the J gene lost 2 bases, with 11 bases spanning the gap. The CDR3 is made up of 15 amino acids. CDR3 loop: CASSYSTMSPYEQYF. The DNA for the CDR3 is TGTGCCAGCAGTTACTCGACAATGTCCCCCTACGAGCAGTACTTC.